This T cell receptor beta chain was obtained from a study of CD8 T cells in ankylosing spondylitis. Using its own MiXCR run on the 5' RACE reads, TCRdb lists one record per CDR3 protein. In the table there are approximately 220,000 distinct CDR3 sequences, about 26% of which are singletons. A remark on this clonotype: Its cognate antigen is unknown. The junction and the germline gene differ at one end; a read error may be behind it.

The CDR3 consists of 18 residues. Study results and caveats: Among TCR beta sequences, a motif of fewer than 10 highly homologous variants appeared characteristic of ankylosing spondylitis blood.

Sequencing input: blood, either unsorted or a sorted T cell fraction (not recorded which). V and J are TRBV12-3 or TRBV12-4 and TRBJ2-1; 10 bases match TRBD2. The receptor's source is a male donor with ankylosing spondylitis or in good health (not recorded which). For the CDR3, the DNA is TGTGCCATCAGTCCCAGCGGGAGGGCCACCCCAGCCTACAATGAGCAGTTCTTC. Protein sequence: CAISPSGRATPAYNEQFF.